The 14 T cell receptor beta chains reported below all come from one sample, sequenced in a study of blood T cell repertoires in COVID-19. Produced via immunoSEQ multiplex PCR; TCRdb's table is partial and in-frame only. The sample contains about 160,000 clones, about 86% of which appear only once. The sequencing sample was made of peripheral blood. These receptors all stem from a woman in her seventies with COVID-19, enrolled during active disease.

As to this clone: The junction differs from germline at one of its ends, possibly a read error. This CDR3 is also generated by other DNA sequences in the sample. The V and J genes are TRBV11-2 and TRBJ2-1; 13 bases align to TRBD2. The CDR3 runs to 17 residues. CDR1 is SGHAT, CDR2 FQNNGV, per germline. The CDR3 DNA follows: TGTGCCAGCAGCTTGACACTAGCGGGGGGGTCCTATAATGAGCAGTTCTTC. Its translation is CASSLTLAGGSYNEQFF. Full variable domain (missing parts from reference TRBV11-2 and TRBJ2-1): EAGVAQSPRYKIIEKRQSVAFWCNPISGHATLYWYQQILGQGPKLLIQFQNNGVVDDSQLPKDRFSAERLKGVDSTLKIQPAKLEDSAVYLCASSLTLAGGSYNEQFFGPGTRLTVL.

CDR3 coding DNA: TGTGCCACCAGCAGGGGCGAAAACTATGGCTACACCTTC. It codes for CATSRGENYGYTF. The J gene is TRBJ1-2, the V gene TRBV15; D uncertain. V was pared by 3 bases and J by 2 bases, with 7 bases between. Germline CDR1 reads LNHNV; CDR2 reads YYDKDF (reference sequence). The CDR3 runs to 13 residues.

The chain combines TRBV2 with TRBJ2-7, with TRBD1 identical over 12 bases. This CDR3 is 15 amino acids long. Germline V gene data show CDR1 as SNHLY and CDR2 as FYNNEI. The J segment lost 6 bases and the V segment lost 2 bases, leaving 5 bases of the junction unmatched. CDR3: CASSEMGTGGGEQYF. The DNA of the CDR3 is TGTGCCAGCAGTGAAATGGGGACAGGGGGCGGCGAGCAGTACTTC.

This clone was counted a single time. The V gene is TRBV6-5, the J gene TRBJ2-1, with 12 bases fitting TRBD1. V dropped 6 bases and J dropped 7; count of bases not matched to a gene: 4. The length of the CDR3 is 14 residues. Germline V gene sequence: CDR1 MNHEY, CDR2 SVGAGI. The DNA of the CDR3 is TGTGCCAGCAGGGGGACAGGGGGCGTAAATGAGCAGTTCTTC. Its translation is CASRGTGGVNEQFF.

The rearrangement links TRBV7-2 to TRBJ2-1; the match to TRBD2 covers 12 bases. Losses at the gene ends were 0 bases for V and 9 bases for J; bases not matched to a gene: 6. Germline CDR1 and CDR2: SGHTA and FQGNSA. The CDR3 is made up of 16 amino acids. The CDR3 coding sequence is TGTGCCAGCAGCTTAGCTCCTAGCGGGGGGGCGGTTGAGCAGTTCTTC. It yields the protein CASSLAPSGGAVEQFF.

The chain recombines TRBV7-6 with TRBJ2-2; no definite D call. CDR1 and CDR2 (germline): SGHVS, FNYEAQ. The CDR3 is 15 amino acids. Trimming cost V 5 bases and J 2 bases, with 12 bases left between them. In DNA form, the CDR3 reads TGTGCCAGCAGCGCGCGACGGGTAAACACCGGGGAGCTGTTTTTT. As protein: CASSARRVNTGELFF.

The chain couples TRBV7-2 to TRBJ2-2; 10 nucleotides match TRBD1. CDR1 SGHTA and CDR2 FQGNSA come from the germline V gene. The junction had 4 bases not matched to a gene; V was cut back by 5 bases and J by 4 bases. The CDR3 covers 15 residues. The CDR3 loop reads CASSTRTGGTGELFF. In DNA, the CDR3 is TGTGCCAGCAGCACCCGGACAGGGGGCACCGGGGAGCTGTTTTTT.

The J gene is TRBJ2-1, the V gene TRBV5-1; D unresolved. The V and J ends lost 5 bases and 5 bases respectively, with 5 bases between them. The CDR3 totals 11 residues. Germline CDR1 SGHRS, CDR2 YFSETQ. The CDR3 nucleotides read TGCGCCAGCAGACTGAACAATGAGCAGTTCTTC. It codes for CASRLNNEQFF.

The V call is TRBV12-3 or TRBV12-4, the J call TRBJ1-1; D remains ambiguous. With 6 bases removed from V and 1 base from J, the gap between germline ends came to 9 bases. The CDR3 contains 13 residues. The CDR3 bases are TGTGCCAGCAGCAGAGGATGGAACACTGAAGCTTTCTTT. Protein sequence: CASSRGWNTEAFF.

This chain links TRBV3-1 (or the pseudogene TRBV3-2) with TRBJ1-6, with 9 bases fitting TRBD1. The CDR3 is 15 amino acids. Per germline, CDR1 LGHDT and CDR2 YNNKEL (reference sequence). The V and J ends lost 1 base and 10 bases, in that order; junction bases with no gene match: 5. CDR3 amino acids: CASSQVYRGQSPLHF. In nucleotides, the CDR3 is TGTGCCAGCAGCCAAGTTTACAGGGGGCAATCACCCCTCCACTTT.

The chain recombines TRBV28 with TRBJ2-7; maybe TRBD1 (5 bases). This CDR3 contains 14 residues. Germline V lookup: CDR1 MDHEN, CDR2 SYDVKM. Trimming removed 5 bases at V and 4 bases at J, with 15 bases between. DNA of the CDR3: TGTGCCAGCAGTATTACAGGTCCTCTATACGAGCAGTACTTC. Translated: CASSITGPLYEQYF.

This chain links TRBV2 with TRBJ2-2, with 8 nucleotides matching TRBD1. This CDR3 spans 15 amino acids. J was trimmed by 1 base and V by 6 bases; bases with no gene match: 4. Germline-derived CDR1 and CDR2 are SNHLY and FYNNEI. CDR3 protein: CASRSGTGNTGELFF. The CDR3 bases are TGTGCCAGCAGATCCGGGACAGGGAACACCGGGGAGCTGTTTTTT.

The chain employs TRBV2 and TRBJ2-3; D is uncertain. Germline V gene data show CDR1 as SNHLY and CDR2 as FYNNEI. The CDR3 sequence is 13 residues long. The ends were cut back, 5 bases at V and 1 base at J, with 7 bases in the middle. The CDR3 DNA is TGTGCCAGCAGTCTTCGGGGCACAGATACGCAGTATTTT. Translation gives CASSLRGTDTQYF. The full variable domain, in which reference TRBV2 and TRBJ2-3 provide the parts outside the CDR3, is EPEVTQTPSHQVTQMGQEVILRCVPISNHLYFYWYRQILGQKVEFLVSFYNNEISEKSEIFDDQFSVERPDGSNFTLKIRSTKLEDSAMYFCASSLRGTDTQYFGPGTRLTVL.

To note about this clone: This specimen includes other DNA sequences encoding the same CDR3. The V call is TRBV11-2, the J call TRBJ2-3, with 9 bases identical to TRBD2. CDR1 and CDR2 (germline): SGHAT, FQNNGV. The V and J ends lost 5 bases and 4 bases, in that order; junction bases with no gene match: 7. This CDR3 contains 15 residues. The CDR3 is CASSLGGGGADTQYF. The CDR3 region has the DNA TGTGCCAGCAGCCTTGGGGGCGGGGGGGCAGATACGCAGTATTTT. The full variable domain, rest sourced from reference TRBV11-2 and TRBJ2-3, is EAGVAQSPRYKIIEKRQSVAFWCNPISGHATLYWYQQILGQGPKLLIQFQNNGVVDDSQLPKDRFSAERLKGVDSTLKIQPAKLEDSAVYLCASSLGGGGADTQYFGPGTRLTVL.